This T cell receptor beta chain was recovered during a study of T cells in Graves' hyperthyroidism and ophthalmopathy. The study, taken as a whole, reports: It was a median around 6 months before onset that the model predicted ophthalmopathy. Using 13 V-J features, a model discriminated ophthalmopathy from stable hyperthyroidism.

The CDR3 runs 12 residues. V lost 2 bases and J 7 bases, leaving 5 bases between the germline ends. Germline V gene sequence: CDR1 SGHTA, CDR2 FQGNSA. This clonotype was seen at least ten times. Antigen unknown. Researchers amplified the TCR beta CDR3 regions from RNA transcripts. The study used the HTBI primer set for a first-round RT-PCR of the TCR CDR3. TCRdb fed the multiplex PCR reads into MiXCR, producing one record per CDR3 protein. The table has 250,000 to 300,000 distinct CDR3 sequences, around 15% seen once. The origin of this receptor is a woman aged 40 to 50 with Graves' hyperthyroidism. The rearrangement uses TRBV7-2 and TRBJ2-2; no firm D call. Sequencing input: blood. Here the CDR3 reads CASSLWGGELFF. The CDR3 bases are TGTGCCAGCAGCTTATGGGGCGGGGAGCTGTTTTTT.